A selection of T cell receptor beta chains follows, all from one sample in a study of persistence of HIV-infected CD4 T cells. Only in-frame clones appear in the TCRdb table, and some are missing; sequencing was by immunoSEQ multiplex PCR. The profile shows about 64,000 clones, about four fifths of them singletons. Which antigens these TCRs recognize remains unknown. The source material was CD4+ T cells sorted from PBMCs after approximately 20-hour stimulation, sampled from a patient who received antiretroviral therapy. These receptors all stem from an adult man with HIV who was CMV-seropositive. Each CDR3 is given without its conserved first and last residue. Each record gives: V gene, CDR3 length, CDR3 protein.

>TRBV5-6|13
ASSRPPTGNYGYT
>TRBV6-5|11
ASGFNSGNTIY
>TRBV27|11
ASKTGDETEAF
>TRBV6-6|15
ASSPTSGGPPAGTQY
>TRBV18|12
ASSPQGMNTEAF
>TRBV5-1|14
ASSSGLAGDYNEQF
>TRBV19|13
ASSISPTGTGELF
>TRBV10-2|14
ASSRDRGYSNQPQH
>TRBV3-1/TRBV3-2|11
ASSHRPPNEQF
>TRBV24-1|14
ATSDPGTPMSWEQY
>TRBV6-6|12
ASSYSGPRYEQY
>TRBV4-1|13
ASSQRGSGANVLT
>TRBV7-2|12
ASSLVQGNSPLH
>TRBV28|13
ASSFAGTSAYEQY
>TRBV5-1|13
ASRGGQGAPYEQY
>TRBV5-1|12
ASRGDRVNTEAF
>TRBV3-1/TRBV3-2|12
ASMRGPGSYEQY
>TRBV7-6|14
ASSLGHPGGVTEAF
>TRBV7-3|11
ASSPGRNTEAF
>TRBV7-9|11
ASSPGQNTEAF
>TRBV6-1|13
ASSEAKGGLGSYT
>TRBV19|18
ASSKPRSSGLLSGANVLT
>TRBV9|12
ASSVRRENSPLH
>TRBV6-5|11
ASKKAGAYGYT
>TRBV6-5|14
ASSYSWTAGHNEQF
>TRBV5-1|10
ASRSTQETQY
>TRBV4-1|12
ASSPGSGNYGYT
>TRBV5-4|13
ASSLDRVPGDTQY
>TRBV6-5|12
ASSAGTGIQPQH
>TRBV7-8|13
ASSSRIGTTYEQY
>TRBV2|10
ASSGDRLTIY
>TRBV2|10
ASSGVNYGYT
>TRBV3-1/TRBV3-2|17
ASSQVAQAGILSTDTQY
>TRBV6-5|14
ASSYLGQGALDGYT
>TRBV4-2|15
ASSQLTSGVQGDDQY
>TRBV19|12
ASREGGRLYGYT
>TRBV13|13
ASSLGDRASDTQY
>TRBV3-1/TRBV3-2|16
ASSLTREETSGANVLT
>TRBV12-3/TRBV12-4|9
ASTRNQPQH
>TRBV7-2|12
ASSLGGDNQPQH
>TRBV7-8|14
ASSPSGTEINSPLH
>TRBV2|11
ASSPGDALWQY
>TRBV24-1|11
ATSDQDVNIQY
>TRBV24-1|14
ATSDQPGQLTNKQY
>TRBV27|16
ASSLLLGGRANTGELF
>TRBV5-1|13
ASRERTGTNTEAF
>TRBV15|12
ATSSQAANTEAF
>TRBV4-2|12
ASSQEKTGDEQY
>TRBV3-1/TRBV3-2|13
ASSSRVQGSYEQY
>TRBV29-1|10
SVGGPHGELF
>TRBV3-1/TRBV3-2|11
ASSQEMSQEAF
>TRBV6-5|11
ASTIGVKNTIY
>TRBV18|15
ASSLPRGSASGNTIY
>TRBV18|14
ASSPGGAGTLNIQY